This T cell receptor beta chain was identified in a study of blood T cell repertoires in COVID-19. Study context: The study drew acute and convalescent COVID-19 samples from the United States, Italy and Spain.

Only one count was recorded for this clone. Here immunoSEQ multiplex PCR was the method, and the copy in TCRdb shows in-frame clones only, minus some. The data show about 170,000 clones, more than 70% seen once. In germline, CDR1 is MNHEY, CDR2 SVGEGT. After removal of 2 bases from V and 4 bases from J, the junction contained 7 bases not matched to a gene. This CDR3 is built from 15 residues. Sequenced material: peripheral blood. The receptor was derived from a man aged 45-65 years with active or convalescent COVID-19. This sequence joins TRBV6-2 or TRBV6-3 and TRBJ1-1; 7 bases are shared with TRBD1. CDR3 residues: CASSYDRVAGTEAFF. Written as DNA, the CDR3 is TGTGCCAGCAGTTACGACAGGGTAGCAGGCACTGAAGCTTTCTTT.